The T cell receptor (beta chain) described here comes from a study of T cells after yellow fever vaccination. In TCRdb, the 5' RACE reads were re-called with MiXCR into one record per CDR3 protein. This repertoire shows approximately 300,000 distinct CDR3 sequences, around a tenth found once; its top ten account for 3% to 3.5%. This TCR was sampled from a man aged 18-30 years who received the YFV17D yellow fever vaccine. The sequences come from CD4+ T cells sorted from PBMCs, collected 45 days after the yellow fever booster vaccination.

This CDR3 is CSARDLRGNYGYTF. The CDR3 nucleotides read TGCAGTGCTAGAGATCTCCGTGGGAACTATGGCTACACCTTC. The chain is built from TRBV20-1 and TRBJ1-2; D not certain. V lost 0 bases and J 2 bases, leaving 10 bases between the germline ends. This CDR3 has 14 residues. From germline, CDR1 is DFQATT and CDR2 SNEGSKA (reference sequence).